Presented here are 24 T cell receptor beta chains from one specimen sequenced in a study of vaccination effects on CD4 cells after COVID-19. ViraFEST assay sequencing came after antigen-specific CD4+ T cells were expanded with viral peptide pools. Culture lasted 10 days before CD4+ T cell isolation. Participants were vaccinated with two doses of either the BNT162b2 or mRNA-1273 vaccine. The antigens of these receptors remain unknown. Generated by immunoSEQ multiplex PCR, the TCRdb table keeps only in-frame clones and is missing some. The table includes around 22,000 clones, around 76% detected once. This specimen was CD4+ T cells from PBMCs cultured with HCoV-229E spike peptides, taken after COVID-19 vaccination. All receptors come from a human donor who received a COVID-19 vaccine.

This chain connects TRBV24-1 to TRBJ2-1; D perhaps matches TRBD2 (5 bases). The CDR3 has 18 amino acids. Germline assignment: CDR1 KGHDR and CDR2 SFDVKD. Trimming took 2 bases from V and 7 from J, leaving 23 bases between them. DNA of the CDR3: TGTGCCACCAGTGATTCTCCCCTCGGAAGTCCCGGGGTGAATGAGCAGTTCTTC. Its translation: CATSDSPLGSPGVNEQFF.

This clone was detected only once. The CDR3 loop is CASSVGQGGIGYGYTF. The CDR3, as DNA: TGCGCCAGCAGCGTTGGACAGGGGGGGATCGGGTATGGCTACACCTTC. V is TRBV5-1 and J is TRBJ1-2, with 10 bases matching TRBD1. CDR3 size: 16 residues. Trimming took 4 bases from V and 5 from J; bases not matched to a gene: 11. In germline, CDR1 is SGHRS, CDR2 YFSETQ.

CDR3 coding DNA: TGTGCCAGCAGTACCCCCCATTCGTCCGGGGAGCTGTTTTTT. It specifies CASSTPHSSGELFF. The chain carries TRBV27 and TRBJ2-2; no firm D call. The CDR3 sequence is 14 residues long. Germline CDR1 MNHEY, CDR2 SMNVEV (reference sequence). Between the trimmed V and J ends, which lost 5 bases and 6 bases, there was a span of 13 bases.

The V and J genes are TRBV7-8 and TRBJ2-7; perhaps TRBD2 as D (5 bases). The CDR3 sequence is 17 residues long. Trimming removed 6 bases at V and 2 bases at J, with 23 bases between. Germline V lookup: CDR1 SGHVS, CDR2 FQNEAQ. As DNA, the CDR3 is TGTGCCAGCAGTAAGACCCGGGGTCTAGAACGCACCTACGAGCAGTACTTC. Translating gives CASSKTRGLERTYEQYF.

The chain carries TRBV19 and TRBJ1-2; tentatively, D is TRBD1 (6 bases). V was trimmed by 9 bases and J by 8 bases, leaving 25 bases between them. The CDR3 contains 15 residues. Germline-derived CDR1 and CDR2 are LNHDA and SQIVND (reference sequence). The CDR3 sequence is CASTGYGGGIGGYTF. CDR3 DNA: TGTGCCAGCACAGGGTACGGGGGAGGAATTGGGGGCTACACCTTC.

The rearrangement joins TRBV12-5 to TRBJ1-5; no definite D call. The CDR3 covers 13 residues. The germline gives CDR1 LGHNT, CDR2 FRNRAP. Trimming pared 1 base from V and 1 base from J, leaving 2 bases between. The CDR3 sequence: CASGLESNQPQHF. The CDR3 nucleotides read TGTGCTAGTGGTTTGGAGAGCAATCAGCCCCAGCATTTT. Combining the CDR3 with reference TRBV12-5 and TRBJ1-5 gives the whole variable domain DARVTQTPRHKVTEMGQEVTMRCQPILGHNTVFWYRQTMMQGLELLAYFRNRAPLDDSGMPKDRFSAEMPDATLATLKIQPSEPRDSAVYFCASGLESNQPQHFGDGTRLSIL.

The chain is built from TRBV5-4 and TRBJ1-2; D unclear. Germline V lookup: CDR1 SGHNT, CDR2 YYREEE (reference sequence). The CDR3 length is 14 residues. The V and J ends lost 3 bases and 4 bases respectively, with 13 bases between them. CDR3 DNA sequence: TGTGCCAGCAGCTCTGGACGGGAGTTCTATGGCTACACCTTC. It encodes CASSSGREFYGYTF. Filled out from reference TRBV5-4 and TRBJ1-2, the complete variable domain reads ETGVTQSPTHLIKTRGQQVTLRCSSQSGHNTVSWYQQALGQGPQFIFQYYREEENGRGNFPPRFSGLQFPNYSSELNVNALELDDSALYLCASSSGREFYGYTFGSGTRLTVV.

The chain has TRBV5-6 and TRBJ1-4; 9 bases map to TRBD1. The CDR3 runs to 15 residues. V lost 2 bases, J lost 7 bases, and 6 bases stayed unmatched. Looked up from germline, CDR1 is SGHDT and CDR2 is YYEEEE. Here the CDR3 DNA reads TGTGCCAGCAGCTTTTCCGGGACAGGGAGTGAAAAACTGTTTTTT. It is translated as CASSFSGTGSEKLFF.

V usage is TRBV6-5 and J usage is TRBJ1-2, with a possible D match to TRBD1 (5 bases). The V gene's germline CDR1 is MNHEY and CDR2 SVGAGI. Trimming took 0 bases from V and 7 from J, leaving 6 bases between them. The CDR3 length is 12 residues. CDR3 nucleotide sequence: TGTGCCAGCAGTTACTCGGGGGGTGGCTACACCTTC. This gives the protein CASSYSGGGYTF.

The chain's CDR3 is CASSPPELAGFYEQYF. CDR3 nucleotides: TGTGCCAGCAGCCCCCCTGAACTAGCGGGGTTCTACGAGCAGTACTTC. The rearrangement links TRBV7-6 to TRBJ2-7; 10 positions match TRBD2. This CDR3 comprises 16 residues. The V gene end was trimmed by 5 bases and the J gene end by 3 bases; junction bases not matched to a gene: 10. CDR1 and CDR2 (germline): SGHVS, FNYEAQ.

The gene calls are TRBV25-1 and TRBJ2-1, with 14 bases fitting TRBD2. V dropped 3 bases and J dropped 9; count of bases not matched to a gene: 13. The CDR3 is 18 amino acids. Germline V gene data show CDR1 as MGHDK and CDR2 as SYGVNS. The CDR3 here is CASSDPQGTSGGRGEQFF. The CDR3 DNA reads TGTGCCAGCAGTGATCCCCAAGGGACTAGCGGGGGTCGGGGTGAGCAGTTCTTC.

The V gene is TRBV23-1, the J gene TRBJ2-7; a weak D match, TRBD2 (6 bases). TRBV23-1 is placed among ORFs of uncertain function. The CDR3 is 16 amino acids. The germline V and J ends were trimmed by 3 bases and 0 bases, with 15 bases remaining between them. This CDR3 is CASSQYGRGFSYEQYF. The CDR3 DNA sequence: TGCGCCAGCAGTCAGTATGGGCGGGGATTCTCCTACGAGCAGTACTTC.

V is TRBV18 and J is TRBJ1-1, with TRBD1 as a possible D gene (6 bases). The V and J ends lost 3 bases and 2 bases respectively, with 13 bases between them. This CDR3 has 15 residues. Germline V gene sequence: CDR1 KGHSH, CDR2 LQKENI. Here the CDR3 DNA reads TGTGCCAGCTCACCCCGGGGGGCGGGAAACACTGAAGCTTTCTTT. Encoded protein: CASSPRGAGNTEAFF.

The chain carries TRBV14 and TRBJ2-7, with TRBD2 identical over 10 bases. This CDR3 spans 15 amino acids. Germline CDR1 reads SGHDN; CDR2 reads FVKESK. The V gene end was trimmed by 2 bases and the J gene end by 0 bases; junction bases not matched to a gene: 1. The CDR3 bases are TGTGCCAGCAGCCAAATAGCGGGAGGCTCCTACGAGCAGTACTTC. Translation: CASSQIAGGSYEQYF.

This rearrangement joins TRBV7-9 to TRBJ1-2; TRBD1 might be the D (6 bases). The ends were cut back, 5 bases at V and 4 bases at J, with 17 bases in the middle. In germline, CDR1 is SEHNR, CDR2 FQNEAQ (reference sequence). This CDR3 comprises 15 residues. The CDR3 bases are TGTGCCAGCAGCCCCCTCGCTTTAGGGGGCTATGGCTACACCTTC. It specifies CASSPLALGGYGYTF.

The gene calls are TRBV7-9 and TRBJ1-6; 9 positions match TRBD1. Unmatched junction bases numbered 8, after V lost 5 bases and J lost 6 bases. Germline V gives CDR1 SEHNR, CDR2 FQNEAQ (reference sequence). This CDR3 contains 16 residues. The CDR3 region is CASSGGTGTGNSPLHF. CDR3 sequence (DNA): TGTGCCAGCAGCGGCGGGACAGGGACCGGTAATTCACCCCTCCACTTT.

The chain joins TRBV5-1 to TRBJ1-4; TRBD1 might be the D (5 bases). The CDR3 is made up of 15 amino acids. V gave up 2 bases and J gave up 5 bases, with 13 bases separating them. Germline V gene lookup returns CDR1 SGHRS and CDR2 YFSETQ. The CDR3 DNA reads TGCGCCAGCAGCTTAATGGGCAGGGAGAATGAAAAACTGTTTTTT. As protein: CASSLMGRENEKLFF. Full variable domain (outside the CDR3, taken from reference TRBV5-1 and TRBJ1-4): KAGVTQTPRYLIKTRGQQVTLSCSPISGHRSVSWYQQTPGQGLQFLFEYFSETQRNKGNFPGRFSGRQFSNSRSEMNVSTLELGDSALYLCASSLMGRENEKLFFGSGTQLSVL.

The chain combines TRBV3-1 (or the pseudogene TRBV3-2) with TRBJ2-7, with D uncertain. Trimming shortened V by 1 base and J by 2 bases, and 6 bases separated the two germline ends. Germline V gene sequence: CDR1 LGHDT, CDR2 YNNKEL (reference sequence). This CDR3 spans 13 amino acids. The CDR3 spells CASSQVLAYEQYF. In DNA form, the CDR3 reads TGTGCCAGCAGCCAAGTCCTAGCCTACGAGCAGTACTTC.

The rearrangement links TRBV6-5 to TRBJ2-2, with D unresolved. Germline CDR1 reads MNHEY; CDR2 reads SVGAGI. The CDR3 sequence is 14 residues long. V lost 7 bases, J lost 3 bases, and 12 bases lay in between. The CDR3 sequence is CASNRSPDTGELFF. As DNA, the CDR3 is TGTGCCAGCAATCGGAGTCCGGACACCGGGGAGCTGTTTTTT.

The V call is TRBV7-8, the J call TRBJ2-1, with D unclear. This CDR3 region has 12 residues. Germline V gene lookup returns CDR1 SGHVS and CDR2 FQNEAQ. Deletions cut 6 bases from V and 8 bases from J, with 11 bases between. The CDR3 reads CASRRASHEQFF. CDR3 nucleotides: TGTGCCAGCAGACGTGCTAGTCATGAGCAGTTCTTC.

J is TRBJ1-5 and V is TRBV11-2; weak D call: TRBD1 (6 bases). The ends were cut back, 1 base at V and 3 bases at J, with 10 bases in the middle. The CDR3 is 15 residues long. CDR1 is SGHAT and CDR2 is FQNNGV in the germline V gene. The CDR3 DNA sequence: TGTGCCAGCAGCTTAGGGGGGCAGTTCAATCAGCCCCAGCATTTT. Protein product: CASSLGGQFNQPQHF.

By share, this clone counts as medium-sized. The chain uses TRBV5-1 and TRBJ2-3; 7 bases line up with TRBD2. The trim removed 3 bases at V and 3 bases at J, leaving 4 bases unmatched. CDR3 length equals 14 residues. The germline V gene encodes CDR1 SGHRS and CDR2 YFSETQ. For the CDR3, the DNA is TGCGCCAGCAGCTGGCGGGAGCTAACAGATACGCAGTATTTT. The encoded protein is CASSWRELTDTQYF.

V gene TRBV18 combines with J gene TRBJ1-2, with D possibly TRBD1 on 6 matching bases. The germline CDR1 and CDR2 sequences are KGHSH and LQKENI. The CDR3 extends over 13 amino acids. V was pared by 1 base and J by 7 bases, with 10 bases between. CDR3 amino acids: CASSPRQESGYTF. The CDR3 DNA reads TGTGCCAGCTCACCACGACAGGAGAGTGGCTACACCTTC.

The chain recombines TRBV6-2 or TRBV6-3 with TRBJ2-2, with D unclear. CDR3 size: 13 residues. V lost 2 bases and J lost 3, with 4 bases in between. Germline V CDR1 and CDR2: MNHEY, SVGEGT. The CDR3 here is CASSYTDTGELFF. CDR3 coding DNA: TGTGCCAGCAGTTACACAGACACCGGGGAGCTGTTTTTT.